One and the same sample provided the 28 T cell receptor beta chains below, sequenced in a study of blood T cell repertoires in COVID-19. TCRdb's table, derived via immunoSEQ multiplex PCR, lists solely in-frame clones and lacks some. The sample has about 260,000 clones, roughly 90% seen once. Sequenced: PBMCs or T cells enriched from blood (not recorded which). Source of these receptors: a woman aged 45-65 years who had recovered from COVID-19.

The V and J genes are TRBV19 and TRBJ2-1; TRBD2 might be the D (5 bases). This CDR3 is 16 amino acids long. V was shortened by 4 bases and J by 0 bases, with 13 bases between the two germline ends. The germline gives CDR1 LNHDA, CDR2 SQIVND (reference sequence). The CDR3 DNA follows: TGTGCCAGTAGTACCCTAACGGGAAGCTCCTACAATGAGCAGTTCTTC. Its translation: CASSTLTGSSYNEQFF.

The chain links TRBV7-9 to TRBJ2-7; D remains unclear. Germline V lookup: CDR1 SEHNR, CDR2 FQNEAQ (reference sequence). The CDR3 contains 14 residues. V dropped 5 bases and J dropped 5 bases, with 16 bases sitting between them. CDR3 in DNA: TGTGCCAGCAGCAACTTACGAGATTCTAACGAGCAGTACTTC. Translating gives CASSNLRDSNEQYF.

The V gene is TRBV28, the J gene TRBJ1-6; D unresolved. The CDR3 runs 14 residues. Germline loops: CDR1 MDHEN, CDR2 SYDVKM. Between the trimmed V and J ends, which lost 6 bases and 8 bases, there was a span of 14 bases. CDR3 coding DNA: TGTGCCAGCAGAAGGACTATTTACGATTCACCCCTCCACTTT. Its protein product is CASRRTIYDSPLHF.

This chain joins TRBV19 and TRBJ1-1; 10 bases are a match to TRBD1. The germline V gene has CDR1 LNHDA and CDR2 SQIVND (reference sequence). The CDR3 runs to 13 residues. The ends lost 7 bases at V and 4 bases at J; junction bases unmatched: 3. The CDR3, as DNA: TGTGCCAGTATTGACAGGGGGCCCACTGAAGCTTTCTTT. The encoded protein is CASIDRGPTEAFF.

For the CDR3, the DNA is TGCGCCAGCAGCCAAGGAATAAGACAGGTCGGCGGGGAGCTGTTTTTT. It translates to CASSQGIRQVGGELFF. This rearrangement joins TRBV4-1 to TRBJ2-2, with a possible D match to TRBD1 (6 bases). This CDR3 comprises 16 residues. Germline values: CDR1 MGHRA, CDR2 YSYEKL. Trimming took off 1 base at V and 7 bases at J, with 16 bases between the two ends.

The rearrangement uses TRBV6-2 or TRBV6-3 and TRBJ2-7; 9 bases are shared with TRBD1. J lost 2 bases, V lost 2 bases, and 4 bases had no gene match. CDR1 and CDR2 from the germline V gene are MNHEY and SVGEGT. The CDR3 runs 15 residues. As DNA, the CDR3 is TGTGCCAGCAGTTACGGGACAGGGTTTCCCTACGAGCAGTACTTC. Translated, it gives CASSYGTGFPYEQYF.

This clone was detected once. The chain recombines TRBV30 with TRBJ2-3, with D tentatively TRBD1 (5 bases). Trimming left V 0 bases short and J 2 bases short, with 9 bases between. Germline V CDR1 and CDR2: GTSNPN, SVGIG (reference sequence). This CDR3 is 14 amino acids long. CDR3 amino acids: CAWSVGRDTDTQYF. In DNA form, the CDR3 reads TGTGCCTGGAGTGTAGGCAGGGACACAGATACGCAGTATTTT.

The rearrangement joins TRBV28 to TRBJ1-5, with D uncertain. Trimming removed 7 bases from V and 7 bases from J, with 14 bases in between. Germline assignment: CDR1 MDHEN and CDR2 SYDVKM. This CDR3 spans 13 amino acids. The CDR3 loop is CASTTWAVQPQHF. CDR3 bases: TGTGCCAGCACCACTTGGGCAGTGCAGCCCCAGCATTTT. Using reference TRBV28 and TRBJ1-5 for the parts outside the CDR3, the full variable domain is DVKVTQSSRYLVKRTGEKVFLECVQDMDHENMFWYRQDPGLGLRLIYFSYDVKMKEKGDIPEGYSVSREKKERFSLILESASTNQTSMYLCASTTWAVQPQHFGDGTRLSIL.

This clone was recorded only once. The V gene is TRBV6-6, the J gene TRBJ1-5; D call uncertain. The CDR3 runs to 16 residues. V shed 5 bases and J shed 0 bases, with 14 bases lying between them. Germline CDR1 reads MNHNY; CDR2 reads SVGAGI (reference sequence). The CDR3 DNA sequence: TGTGCCAGCAGTCGAACCCGGTCATATAGCAATCAGCCCCAGCATTTT. Translated, it gives CASSRTRSYSNQPQHF.

The chain carries TRBV19 and TRBJ1-2, with 7 bases aligning to TRBD1. Germline lookup yields CDR1 LNHDA and CDR2 SQIVND (reference sequence). There are 12 residues in the CDR3. The V gene end was trimmed by 7 bases and the J gene end by 6 bases; junction bases not matched to a gene: 5. The CDR3 DNA reads TGTGCCAGTAAAGACAGGGTGGATGGCTACACCTTC. It yields the protein CASKDRVDGYTF.

CDR3 residues: CASSPSGGLTNEKLFF. In nucleotides, the CDR3 is TGTGCCAGCAGTCCCTCGGGGGGCTTAACTAATGAAAAACTGTTTTTT. This rearrangement joins TRBV28 to TRBJ1-4; TRBD1 might be the D (6 bases). The germline gives CDR1 MDHEN, CDR2 SYDVKM. Trimming removed 5 bases from V and 1 base from J, with 14 bases in between. CDR3 length: 16 residues.

This chain uses TRBV9 with TRBJ1-2, with a weak D call TRBD1 (5 bases). The V gene lost 0 bases and the J gene lost 8 bases, with 20 bases spanning the gap. Germline CDR1 reads SGDLS; CDR2 reads YYNGEE. The CDR3 sequence is 16 residues long. The CDR3 here is CASSVAGQGSLGGYTF. CDR3 nucleotide sequence: TGTGCCAGCAGCGTAGCTGGGCAGGGCTCACTTGGAGGCTACACCTTC.

J is TRBJ2-7 and V is TRBV6-2 or TRBV6-3; D gene uncertain. V shed 5 bases and J shed 2 bases, with 7 bases lying between them. Germline-derived CDR1 and CDR2 are MNHEY and SVGEGT. CDR3 size: 12 residues. CDR3: CASSGAPYEQYF. DNA of the CDR3: TGTGCCAGCAGTGGAGCCCCCTACGAGCAGTACTTC.

The chain uses TRBV18 and TRBJ1-5; 8 bases are a match to TRBD1. Trimming at V came to 2 bases and at J to 2 bases, leaving 5 bases not matched to a gene. Germline V gene lookup returns CDR1 KGHSH and CDR2 LQKENI. The CDR3 contains 16 residues. CDR3 sequence: CASSPGQGFGNQPQHF. CDR3 sequence (DNA): TGTGCCAGCTCACCAGGACAGGGTTTCGGCAATCAGCCCCAGCATTTT.

V is TRBV18 and J is TRBJ2-2, with 15 bases lining up with TRBD2. The CDR3 runs to 18 residues. The ends lost 1 base at V and 4 bases at J; junction bases unmatched: 4. In germline, CDR1 is KGHSH, CDR2 LQKENI. This CDR3 reads CASSPRGLAGGSTGELFF. The CDR3, as DNA: TGTGCCAGCTCACCACGGGGACTAGCGGGAGGTTCCACCGGGGAGCTGTTTTTT.

In its sample, this clone was seen once. This rearrangement joins TRBV5-1 to TRBJ1-3; D remains unclear. V lost 2 bases and J 2 bases, leaving 5 bases between the germline ends. The CDR3 spans 13 residues. The germline gives CDR1 SGHRS, CDR2 YFSETQ. The CDR3 region is CASSLQAGNTIYF. The CDR3 nucleotides read TGCGCCAGCAGCTTACAAGCTGGAAACACCATATATTTT.

The CDR3 coding sequence is TGTGCCAGCAGGCCGACAGGGCAAAATTCACCCCTCCACTTT. Protein sequence: CASRPTGQNSPLHF. This chain links TRBV6-6 with TRBJ1-6, with TRBD1 matching over 7 bases. Germline V CDR1 and CDR2: MNHNY, SVGAGI (reference sequence). J gave up 7 bases and V 6 bases, and 6 bases lay outside the gene matches. The CDR3 sequence is 14 residues long.

The J gene is TRBJ1-5, the V gene TRBV6-2 or TRBV6-3; D possibly corresponds to TRBD1 (5 bases). The CDR3 covers 16 residues. In germline, CDR1 is MNHEY, CDR2 SVGEGT. V dropped 1 base and J dropped 4 bases, with 14 bases sitting between them. The CDR3 bases are TGTGCCAGCAGTTACTTGCGGGACCCGGGGAATCAGCCCCAGCATTTT. Translated, it gives CASSYLRDPGNQPQHF.

V and J are TRBV3-1 (or the pseudogene TRBV3-2) and TRBJ1-2; D is perhaps TRBD1 (6 bases). This CDR3 has 14 residues. Germline assignment: CDR1 LGHDT and CDR2 YNNKEL (reference sequence). Trimming removed 3 bases from V and 4 bases from J, with 12 bases in between. The CDR3 loop reads CASSHRDISYGYTF. In DNA, the CDR3 is TGTGCCAGCAGCCACAGGGACATCTCCTATGGCTACACCTTC.

The chain joins TRBV28 to TRBJ1-1; no firm D call. Germline loops: CDR1 MDHEN, CDR2 SYDVKM. The CDR3 has 16 residues. V was shortened by 6 bases and J by 7 bases, with 24 bases between the two germline ends. The CDR3 loop is CASRIPATSGVGEAFF. The CDR3 DNA sequence: TGTGCCAGCAGAATACCCGCGACCTCAGGCGTGGGTGAAGCTTTCTTT.

The genes are TRBV5-1 and TRBJ1-4, with 10 bases matching TRBD1. Germline-derived CDR1 and CDR2 are SGHRS and YFSETQ. The CDR3 contains 14 residues. V was pared by 7 bases and J by 5 bases, with 5 bases of the junction left unmatched. The CDR3 DNA sequence: TGCGCCAGCGGGAAGACAGGGGGCAATGAAAAACTGTTTTTT. This gives the protein CASGKTGGNEKLFF. Combining the CDR3 with reference TRBV5-1 and TRBJ1-4 gives the whole variable domain KAGVTQTPRYLIKTRGQQVTLSCSPISGHRSVSWYQQTPGQGLQFLFEYFSETQRNKGNFPGRFSGRQFSNSRSEMNVSTLELGDSALYLCASGKTGGNEKLFFGSGTQLSVL.

The CDR3 reads CASGLAANNEQFF. In DNA, the CDR3 is TGTGCCAGCGGACTAGCGGCCAACAATGAGCAGTTCTTC. The chain couples TRBV7-3 to TRBJ2-1; TRBD2 matches at 10 bases. CDR1 is SGHTA and CDR2 is FQGTGA in the germline V gene. This CDR3 spans 13 amino acids. The V segment lost 8 bases and the J segment 5 bases; nucleotides outside the gene matches: 3.

This sequence joins TRBV28 and TRBJ2-7; possible D gene TRBD2, 6 bases. From germline, CDR1 is MDHEN and CDR2 SYDVKM. The V and J ends lost 4 bases and 1 base respectively, with 14 bases between them. This CDR3 is 15 amino acids long. CDR3 nucleotide sequence: TGTGCCAGCAGTTGGTCGGAGGGCCGGTCCTACGAGCAGTACTTC. This translates into CASSWSEGRSYEQYF.

The genes are TRBV6-5 and TRBJ1-3; D not certain. Trimming pared 1 base from V and 4 bases from J, leaving 11 bases between. Germline lookup yields CDR1 MNHEY and CDR2 SVGAGI. This CDR3 contains 15 residues. The DNA for the CDR3 is TGTGCCAGCAGTTACTTATCGGGGATAGGAAACACCATATATTTT. It codes for CASSYLSGIGNTIYF.

The V gene is TRBV30, the J gene TRBJ1-1; perhaps TRBD1 as D (5 bases). V lost 3 bases and J 6 bases, leaving 17 bases between the germline ends. This CDR3 has 14 amino acids. CDR1 and CDR2 (germline): GTSNPN, SVGIG (reference sequence). The CDR3 bases are TGTGCCTGGAGGAGGGAGGGGATCGGGCCTGAAGCTTTCTTT. Translated, it gives CAWRREGIGPEAFF.

This chain uses TRBV28 with TRBJ2-1, with 10 nucleotides matching TRBD2. This CDR3 contains 16 residues. V gave up 3 bases and J gave up 7 bases; unmatched junction bases: 9. Germline loops: CDR1 MDHEN, CDR2 SYDVKM. The CDR3 reads CASSFLLAGVRNEQFF. CDR3 nucleotide sequence: TGTGCCAGCAGTTTCCTCCTAGCGGGAGTTAGGAATGAGCAGTTCTTC.

The chain joins TRBV28 to TRBJ1-2; 8 nucleotides match TRBD1. J gave up 6 bases and V 6 bases, and 3 bases lay outside the gene matches. Germline V gene data show CDR1 as MDHEN and CDR2 as SYDVKM. This CDR3 region has 12 residues. CDR3 DNA: TGTGCCAGCAGACGGACAGGGAATGGCTACACCTTC. It encodes CASRRTGNGYTF.

This clone was seen once. The gene calls are TRBV2 and TRBJ1-2; D is perhaps TRBD1 (6 bases). V lost 7 bases and J 2 bases, leaving 14 bases between the germline ends. The CDR3 runs 14 residues. Germline loops: CDR1 SNHLY, CDR2 FYNNEI. The CDR3 reads CASTGQLINYGYTF. CDR3 coding DNA: TGTGCCAGCACCGGACAGCTAATAAACTATGGCTACACCTTC. Looking up the rest from reference TRBV2 and TRBJ1-2 gives the full variable domain: EPEVTQTPSHQVTQMGQEVILRCVPISNHLYFYWYRQILGQKVEFLVSFYNNEISEKSEIFDDQFSVERPDGSNFTLKIRSTKLEDSAMYFCASTGQLINYGYTFGSGTRLTVV.